A single sample is the source of the 28 T cell receptor beta chains below, sequenced in a study of cytomegalovirus exposure and HLA in healthy donors. With 60 Vbeta and 13 Jbeta primers, the PCR was carried out. TCRdb's table, derived via immunoSEQ multiplex PCR, lists solely in-frame clones and lacks some. The repertoire includes about 110,000 clones, 80% to 85% of them detected once, and approximately 6.9% sits in the top ten. The sequencing input was PBMCs. The receptors here all came from a man between 25 and 39 years old in good health and CMV-seropositive.

The genes are TRBV6-1 and TRBJ1-4, with a weak D call TRBD1 (6 bases). Trimming took 4 bases from V and 8 from J, leaving 14 bases between them. Per the germline V gene, CDR1 is MNHNS and CDR2 is SASEGT. The CDR3 runs to 14 residues. Here the CDR3 DNA reads TGTGCCAGCAGTGCAGGGGCTAATTTCGAAAAACTGTTTTTT. Residues: CASSAGANFEKLFF.

DNA of the CDR3: TGTGCCAGCAGCCCCTCGGGAGACCAAGAGACCCAGTACTTC. It is translated as CASSPSGDQETQYF. This chain joins TRBV7-9 and TRBJ2-5; D possibly corresponds to TRBD2 (6 bases). From germline, CDR1 is SEHNR and CDR2 FQNEAQ (reference sequence). V was clipped by 5 bases and J by 0 bases, with 10 bases between them. The CDR3 extends over 14 amino acids.

The chain links TRBV7-8 to TRBJ2-5; tentative D call: TRBD2 (5 bases). The V end lost 1 base, the J end lost 5 bases, and 11 bases lay between the germline ends. Germline V gene lookup returns CDR1 SGHVS and CDR2 FQNEAQ. This CDR3 region has 14 residues. In DNA form, the CDR3 reads TGTGCCAGCAGCTTAGACTTAGCGATCGAGACCCAGTACTTC. As protein: CASSLDLAIETQYF.

CDR3 protein: CASSQDPKRGFSNEKLFF. Here the CDR3 DNA reads TGTGCCAGCAGCCAAGATCCGAAGAGAGGTTTCTCTAATGAAAAACTGTTTTTT. This rearrangement joins TRBV4-2 to TRBJ1-4; D call uncertain. The CDR3 contains 18 residues. Germline-derived CDR1 and CDR2 are LGHNA and YNFKEQ. The V and J ends lost 0 bases and 3 bases respectively, with 17 bases between them.

This sequence joins TRBV18 and TRBJ1-4; D call uncertain. The CDR3 loop spans 13 amino acids. Trimming pared 2 bases from V and 8 bases from J, leaving 9 bases between. CDR1 and CDR2 from the germline V gene are KGHSH and LQKENI. In DNA form, the CDR3 reads TGTGCCAGCTCACCAGGAGGACGCGAAAAACTGTTTTTT. As protein: CASSPGGREKLFF. The whole variable domain, filled in from reference TRBV18 and TRBJ1-4, reads NAGVMQNPRHLVRRRGQEARLRCSPMKGHSHVYWYRQLPEEGLKFMVYLQKENIIDESGMPKERFSAEFPKEGPSILRIQQVVRGDSAAYFCASSPGGREKLFFGSGTQLSVL.

This chain uses TRBV7-2 with TRBJ1-5; D call uncertain. Germline CDR1 reads SGHTA; CDR2 reads FQGNSA. The V and J ends lost 5 bases and 6 bases respectively, with 14 bases between them. CDR3 size: 14 residues. Here the CDR3 DNA reads TGTGCCAGCAGCCCTAGGGCGGGGAGTCAGCCCCAGCATTTT. Amino acid sequence: CASSPRAGSQPQHF.

This clone has just a few counts. This chain connects TRBV5-6 to TRBJ2-2; 7 bases are a match to TRBD2. The germline gives CDR1 SGHDT, CDR2 YYEEEE. This CDR3 contains 14 residues. J was trimmed by 4 bases and V by 3 bases; bases with no gene match: 3. The chain's CDR3 is CASSWGGVTGELFF. DNA of the CDR3: TGTGCCAGCAGCTGGGGAGGGGTCACCGGGGAGCTGTTTTTT. The complete variable domain, with remaining parts taken from reference TRBV5-6 and TRBJ2-2, reads DAGVTQSPTHLIKTRGQQVTLRCSPKSGHDTVSWYQQALGQGPQFIFQYYEEEERQRGNFPDRFSGHQFPNYSSELNVNALLLGDSALYLCASSWGGVTGELFFGEGSRLTVL.

Within the sample, this clone is medium-sized. The chain combines TRBV4-1 with TRBJ1-4; TRBD1 might be the D (5 bases). From germline, CDR1 is MGHRA and CDR2 YSYEKL. The V and J ends lost 4 bases and 3 bases respectively, with 12 bases between them. The CDR3 is made up of 15 amino acids. The CDR3 protein is CASSRVTGPNEKLFF. DNA for the CDR3: TGCGCCAGCAGCCGAGTAACAGGTCCTAATGAAAAACTGTTTTTT.

V usage is TRBV11-1 and J usage is TRBJ1-6; a possible D gene is TRBD1 (5 bases). Trimming removed 5 bases at V and 4 bases at J, with 12 bases between. The CDR3 spans 15 residues. In germline, CDR1 is SGHAT, CDR2 FQDESV (reference sequence). CDR3 DNA: TGTGCCAGCAGCCCAGGGAAAGCGTATAATTCACCCCTCCACTTT. Translation: CASSPGKAYNSPLHF. Variable domain in full (rest from reference TRBV11-1 and TRBJ1-6): EAEVAQSPRYKITEKSQAVAFWCDPISGHATLYWYRQILGQGPELLVQFQDESVVDDSQLPKDRFSAERLKGVDSTLKIQPAELGDSAMYLCASSPGKAYNSPLHFGNGTRLTVT.

On this clone: The junction departs from germline at one end; a sequencing error may be responsible. J is TRBJ1-6 and V is TRBV6-5, with D maybe TRBD1 (5 bases). Germline V gene lookup returns CDR1 MNHEY and CDR2 SVGAGI. The CDR3 contains 13 residues. CDR3 DNA sequence: TGTGCCAAAGGGGTGGTTTATAATTCACTCCTCCACTTT. The encoded protein is CAKGVVYNSLLHF.

The genes are TRBV7-9 and TRBJ1-6; D uncertain. V was shortened by 7 bases and J by 7 bases, with 17 bases between the two germline ends. The length of the CDR3 is 15 residues. CDR1 and CDR2 (germline): SEHNR, FQNEAQ (reference sequence). This CDR3 is CASTLAGSLNSPLHF. The CDR3 bases are TGTGCCAGCACTTTGGCGGGGAGTCTCAATTCACCCCTCCACTTT.

The chain uses TRBV29-1 and TRBJ1-2; D remains unclear. CDR3 length: 10 amino acids. V was shortened by 6 bases and J by 6 bases, with 8 bases between the two germline ends. The germline V gene encodes CDR1 SQVTM and CDR2 ANQGSEA. CDR3 coding DNA: TGCAGCGTCCCCGGGGATGGCTACACCTTC. Translated, it gives CSVPGDGYTF.

V usage is TRBV18 and J usage is TRBJ2-3, with unresolved D. Trimming stripped 6 bases from V and 1 base from J, with 11 bases between. There are 14 residues in the CDR3. The germline V gene encodes CDR1 KGHSH and CDR2 LQKENI. The CDR3, as DNA: TGTGCCAGCTCTCCTACAGTACGCACAGATACGCAGTATTTT. It specifies CASSPTVRTDTQYF.

The chain uses TRBV5-1 and TRBJ1-6, with 8 bases that match TRBD1. Trimming cost V 4 bases and J 5 bases; bases outside gene matches: 5. The CDR3 contains 15 residues. Germline V lookup: CDR1 SGHRS, CDR2 YFSETQ. The chain's CDR3 is CASSPRDRHNSPLHF. CDR3 coding DNA: TGCGCCAGCAGCCCGCGGGACAGGCATAATTCACCCCTCCACTTT.

V gene TRBV11-2 combines with J gene TRBJ2-1; 7 nucleotides agree with TRBD1. Germline CDR1 and CDR2: SGHAT and FQNNGV. CDR3 size: 17 residues. V shed 1 base, J shed 9 bases, and the junction held 15 bases outside the gene matches. CDR3 DNA sequence: TGTGCCAGCAGCTTAGCCCGACAGGGAACGGGGTTAGGTGAGCAGTTCTTC. It codes for CASSLARQGTGLGEQFF. The full variable domain, with the rest looked up from reference TRBV11-2 and TRBJ2-1, is EAGVAQSPRYKIIEKRQSVAFWCNPISGHATLYWYQQILGQGPKLLIQFQNNGVVDDSQLPKDRFSAERLKGVDSTLKIQPAKLEDSAVYLCASSLARQGTGLGEQFFGPGTRLTVL.

This chain joins TRBV6-1 and TRBJ2-7; 7 positions match TRBD2. V shed 8 bases and J 4 bases; nucleotides not matched to a gene: 8. This CDR3 has 13 amino acids. Germline V lookup: CDR1 MNHNS, CDR2 SASEGT. CDR3 coding DNA: TGTGCCAGCGGCAGGGCGGGGGTTTACGAGCAGTACTTC. This translates into CASGRAGVYEQYF.

The chain employs TRBV6-5 and TRBJ2-7, with TRBD1 matching over 11 bases. The CDR3 extends over 14 amino acids. V lost 6 bases, J lost 6 bases, and 7 bases stayed unmatched. CDR1 is MNHEY and CDR2 is SVGAGI in the germline V gene. CDR3 nucleotide sequence: TGTGCCAGCAGGACCGCCGGGACAGGGGGCGAGCAGTACTTC. It codes for CASRTAGTGGEQYF.

The chain couples TRBV30 to TRBJ1-5; possibly TRBD1 for D (5 bases). Between the trimmed V and J ends, which lost 6 bases and 4 bases, there was a span of 13 bases. Germline lookup yields CDR1 GTSNPN and CDR2 SVGIG (reference sequence). The CDR3 runs to 13 residues. This CDR3 reads CACALGGNQPQHF. In DNA, the CDR3 is TGTGCCTGCGCATTGGGGGGTAATCAGCCCCAGCATTTT.

The chain carries TRBV7-3 and TRBJ2-6; D gene uncertain. This CDR3 contains 13 residues. Trimming left V 9 bases short and J 4 bases short, with 10 bases between. Looked up from germline, CDR1 is SGHTA and CDR2 is FQGTGA. The CDR3 loop reads CASTAGGANVLTF. The CDR3, as DNA: TGTGCCAGTACGGCCGGGGGGGCCAACGTCCTGACTTTC.

This clone has just a few counts. This chain connects TRBV18 to TRBJ2-2; 7 nucleotides match TRBD1. CDR1 and CDR2 from the germline V gene are KGHSH and LQKENI. Trimming at V came to 4 bases and at J to 4 bases, leaving 3 bases not matched to a gene. The CDR3 is 14 residues long. The CDR3 DNA sequence: TGTGCCAGCTCACTACAGGGGAGCACCGGGGAGCTGTTTTTT. Its protein product is CASSLQGSTGELFF.

The chain is built from TRBV4-3 and TRBJ1-4, with D possibly being TRBD1 (6 bases). V lost 4 bases and J 6 bases, leaving 15 bases between the germline ends. Germline-derived CDR1 and CDR2 are LGHNA and YSLEER. This CDR3 comprises 15 residues. The CDR3 bases are TGCGCCAGCAGCCCCGAACAGGGCCTTTATGAAAAACTGTTTTTT. It codes for CASSPEQGLYEKLFF.

CDR3 in DNA: TGTGCCAGCAGCCAAGGAGGCTCCGTGGCCCGAAACACCATATATTTT. Its translation: CASSQGGSVARNTIYF. This rearrangement joins TRBV4-2 to TRBJ1-3; D remains ambiguous. The CDR3 has 16 residues. Germline-derived CDR1 and CDR2 are LGHNA and YNFKEQ. V was pared by 1 base and J by 5 bases, with 15 bases between.

V is TRBV12-5 and J is TRBJ1-1, with D unresolved. The germline V and J ends were trimmed by 4 bases and 3 bases, with 9 bases remaining between them. The CDR3 length is 13 residues. CDR1 and CDR2 (germline): LGHNT, FRNRAP. CDR3 coding DNA: TGTGCTAGTGGTTCAAGACGGGACACTGAAGCTTTCTTT. The encoded protein is CASGSRRDTEAFF. The full variable domain, with the rest looked up from reference TRBV12-5 and TRBJ1-1, is DARVTQTPRHKVTEMGQEVTMRCQPILGHNTVFWYRQTMMQGLELLAYFRNRAPLDDSGMPKDRFSAEMPDATLATLKIQPSEPRDSAVYFCASGSRRDTEAFFGQGTRLTVV.

The chain links TRBV27 to TRBJ1-2, with 7 bases lining up with TRBD1. Per germline, CDR1 MNHEY and CDR2 SMNVEV (reference sequence). The CDR3 runs 15 residues. V trimming: 2 bases; J trimming: 5 bases; junction bases outside the gene matches: 8. CDR3: CASSLGQGVPYGYTF. The CDR3 nucleotides are TGTGCCAGCAGTTTAGGGCAGGGGGTCCCATATGGCTACACCTTC.

The chain has TRBV5-1 and TRBJ2-2; D is uncertain. CDR3 size: 12 residues. Trimming stripped 1 base from V and 7 bases from J, with 5 bases between. Germline CDR1 and CDR2: SGHRS and YFSETQ. The DNA for the CDR3 is TGCGCCAGCAGCTTGTCAGGCGGGGAGCTGTTTTTT. Protein: CASSLSGGELFF.

The table lists this clone with a count of one. The chain joins TRBV4-3 to TRBJ1-1; 7 positions agree with TRBD1. The ends lost 4 bases at V and 1 base at J; junction bases unmatched: 6. The CDR3 length is 15 residues. Germline assignment: CDR1 LGHNA and CDR2 YSLEER. The CDR3 nucleotides are TGCGCCAGCAGCCTCTACAGGGGCCAGAACACTGAAGCTTTCTTT. Encoded protein: CASSLYRGQNTEAFF.

The genes are TRBV5-1 and TRBJ2-1, with 7 bases fitting TRBD1. Trimming took 6 bases from V and 9 from J; bases not matched to a gene: 6. The CDR3 sequence is 12 residues long. Per germline, CDR1 SGHRS and CDR2 YFSETQ. The CDR3 loop reads CASNPTGSEQFF. Here the CDR3 DNA reads TGCGCCAGCAACCCGACAGGGTCTGAGCAGTTCTTC.

This chain links TRBV11-1 with TRBJ1-1; 7 bases map to TRBD1. Germline V gives CDR1 SGHAT, CDR2 FQDESV (reference sequence). The CDR3 is 13 residues long. V gave up 5 bases and J gave up 1 base; unmatched junction bases: 1. The CDR3 DNA follows: TGTGCCAGCAGCGGGACAGAGAACACTGAAGCTTTCTTT. It yields the protein CASSGTENTEAFF.